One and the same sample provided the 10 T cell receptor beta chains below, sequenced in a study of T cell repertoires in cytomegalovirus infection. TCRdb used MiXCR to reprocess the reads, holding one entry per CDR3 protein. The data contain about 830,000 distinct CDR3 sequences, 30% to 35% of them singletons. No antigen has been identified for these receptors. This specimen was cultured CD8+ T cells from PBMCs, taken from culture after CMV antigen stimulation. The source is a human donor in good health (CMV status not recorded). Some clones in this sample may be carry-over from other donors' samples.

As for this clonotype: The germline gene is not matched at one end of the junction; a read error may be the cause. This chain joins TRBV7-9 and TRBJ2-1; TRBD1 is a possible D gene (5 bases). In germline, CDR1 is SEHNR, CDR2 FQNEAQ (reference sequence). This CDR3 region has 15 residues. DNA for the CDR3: TGTGCCAGCAACCCAAGTACAGGCCACTACAATGAGCAGTCCTTC. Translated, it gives CASNPSTGHYNEQSF. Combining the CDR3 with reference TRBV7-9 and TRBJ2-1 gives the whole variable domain DTGVSQNPRHKITKRGQNVTFRCDPISEHNRLYWYRQTLGQGPEFLTYFQNEAQLEKSRLLSDRFSAERPKGSFSTLEIQRTEQGDSAMYLCASNPSTGHYNEQSFGPGTRLTVL.

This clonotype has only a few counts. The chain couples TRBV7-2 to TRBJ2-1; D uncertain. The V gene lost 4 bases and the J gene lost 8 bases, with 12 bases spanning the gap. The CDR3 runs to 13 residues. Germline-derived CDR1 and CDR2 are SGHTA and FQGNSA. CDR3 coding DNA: TGTGCCAGCAGCTCTTATAATGGGGATGAGCAGTTCTTC. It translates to CASSSYNGDEQFF.

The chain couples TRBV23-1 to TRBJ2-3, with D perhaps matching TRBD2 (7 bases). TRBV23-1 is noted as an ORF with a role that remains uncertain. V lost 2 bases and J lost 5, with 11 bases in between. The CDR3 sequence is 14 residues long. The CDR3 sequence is CASSQGGAVDTQYF. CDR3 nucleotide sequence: TGCGCCAGCAGTCAAGGGGGGGCGGTAGATACGCAGTATTTT.

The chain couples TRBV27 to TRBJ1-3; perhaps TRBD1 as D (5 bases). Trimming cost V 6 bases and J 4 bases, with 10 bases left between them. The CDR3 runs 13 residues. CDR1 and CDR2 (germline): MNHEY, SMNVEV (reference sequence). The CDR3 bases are TGTGCCAGCAGCCGCAGGGTAGGAAACACCATATATTTT. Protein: CASSRRVGNTIYF.

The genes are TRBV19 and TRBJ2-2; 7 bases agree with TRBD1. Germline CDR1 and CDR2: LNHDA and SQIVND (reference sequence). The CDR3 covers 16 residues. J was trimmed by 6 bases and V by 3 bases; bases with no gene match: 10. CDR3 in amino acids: CASSIGRGRRAGELFF. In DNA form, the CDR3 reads TGTGCCAGTAGTATCGGAAGGGGGCGCCGGGCCGGGGAGCTGTTTTTT.

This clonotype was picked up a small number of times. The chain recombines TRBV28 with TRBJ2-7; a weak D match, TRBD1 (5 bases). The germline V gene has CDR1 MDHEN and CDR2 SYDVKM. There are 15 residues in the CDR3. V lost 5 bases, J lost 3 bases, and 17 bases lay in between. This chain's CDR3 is CASSPTSGLVYEQYV. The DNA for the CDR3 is TGTGCCAGCAGTCCTACCTCAGGGTTAGTCTACGAGCAGTACGTC.

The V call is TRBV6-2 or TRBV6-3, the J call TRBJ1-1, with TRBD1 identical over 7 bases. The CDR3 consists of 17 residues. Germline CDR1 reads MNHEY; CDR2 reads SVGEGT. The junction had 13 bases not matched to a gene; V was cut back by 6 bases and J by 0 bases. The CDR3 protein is CASSHGTGEYMNTEAFF. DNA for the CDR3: TGTGCCAGCAGCCACGGCACAGGGGAGTACATGAACACTGAAGCTTTCTTT.

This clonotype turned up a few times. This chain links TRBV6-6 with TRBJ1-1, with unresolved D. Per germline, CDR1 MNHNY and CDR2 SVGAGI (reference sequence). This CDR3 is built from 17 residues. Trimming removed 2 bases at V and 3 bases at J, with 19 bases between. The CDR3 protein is CASSYGQALRVDTEAFF. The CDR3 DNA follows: TGTGCCAGCAGTTACGGGCAGGCGCTGAGGGTGGACACTGAAGCTTTCTTT.

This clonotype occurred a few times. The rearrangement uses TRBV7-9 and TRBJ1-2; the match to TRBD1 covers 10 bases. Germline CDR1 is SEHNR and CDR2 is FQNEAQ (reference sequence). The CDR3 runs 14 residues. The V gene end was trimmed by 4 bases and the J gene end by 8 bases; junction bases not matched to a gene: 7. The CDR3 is CASSSRDRGKGYTF. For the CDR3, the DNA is TGTGCCAGCAGCTCCCGGGACAGGGGAAAGGGCTACACCTTC.

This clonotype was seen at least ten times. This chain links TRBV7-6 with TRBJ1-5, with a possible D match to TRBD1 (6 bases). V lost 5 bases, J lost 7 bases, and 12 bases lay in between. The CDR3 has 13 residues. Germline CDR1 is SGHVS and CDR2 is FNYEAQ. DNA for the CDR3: TGTGCCAGCAGCCCCGGGACAAGCCAGCCCCAGCATTTT. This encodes CASSPGTSQPQHF.